These 21 T cell receptor beta chains were all obtained from the same sample, sequenced in a study of regulatory T cells in long-lasting Graves disease. Researchers made TCR beta libraries by using iRepertoire HTBI primers and running Arm-PCR on CDR3 regions. In TCRdb, the multiplex PCR reads were re-called with MiXCR into one record per CDR3 protein. The repertoire includes 500,000 to 800,000 distinct CDR3 sequences, roughly 30% of them detected once, and 40% to 50% sits in the top ten. As for time point: persistent/refractory GD, antithyroid drugs over 5 years with positive TRAb. PBMC-derived RNA was used for the TCR library. The specimen comprised peripheral blood mononuclear cells (PBMCs), sampled when the disease was refractory, from a patient treated with antithyroid drugs. The source is a female donor with Graves disease.

This clonotype has just a few counts. The chain employs TRBV28 and TRBJ1-2, with D hard to call. This CDR3 comprises 12 residues. Per germline, CDR1 MDHEN and CDR2 SYDVKM. Trimming pared 6 bases from V and 8 bases from J, leaving 13 bases between. The CDR3 bases are TGTGCCAGCAGCAACAGCGCTCAAGGCTACACCTTC. Its protein is CASSNSAQGYTF.

This clonotype has a handful of counts. The rearrangement joins TRBV10-3 to TRBJ1-2, with no clear D. Trimming cost V 11 bases and J 3 bases, with 16 bases left between them. In germline, CDR1 is ENHRY, CDR2 SYGVKD. CDR3 size: 13 residues. Here the CDR3 reads CAADTGRDYGYTF. The CDR3 nucleotides are TGTGCCGCCGATACCGGTCGGGACTATGGCTACACCTTC.

The V call is TRBV3-1, the J call TRBJ1-6, with TRBD1 matching over 9 bases. Germline CDR1 LGHDT, CDR2 YNNKEL (reference sequence). The CDR3 has 16 amino acids. V shed 1 base and J 9 bases; nucleotides not matched to a gene: 7. CDR3 sequence reads: CASSQVSGTGSSPLHF. In DNA form, the CDR3 reads TGTGCCAGCAGCCAAGTATCCGGGACAGGGAGTTCACCCCTCCACTTT.

This clonotype occurred a few times. The V and J genes are TRBV29-1 and TRBJ1-1; tentatively, D is TRBD1 (6 bases). CDR1 and CDR2 from the germline V gene are SQVTM and ANQGSEA. V was pared by 5 bases and J by 8 bases, with 15 bases between. The CDR3 sequence is 12 residues long. This CDR3 is CSVPGQPWEAFF. In nucleotides, the CDR3 is TGCAGCGTTCCCGGACAGCCCTGGGAAGCTTTCTTT.

This clonotype was observed a handful of times. The chain employs TRBV3-1 and TRBJ2-7; no definite D call. The CDR3 runs to 14 residues. V was cut by 5 bases and J by 2 bases, with 13 bases left in between. CDR1 is LGHDT, CDR2 YNNKEL, per germline (reference sequence). The CDR3 DNA follows: TGTGCCAGCAGCGAAAGGACCGGTACCTACGAGCAGTACTTC. This codes for CASSERTGTYEQYF.

In this sample, this clonotype turned up many times. The chain combines TRBV11-2 with TRBJ1-1; D is unclear. This CDR3 has 17 residues. Germline CDR1 SGHAT, CDR2 FQNNGV. V was trimmed by 5 bases and J by 2 bases, leaving 21 bases between them. The CDR3 is CASSMRDVLVRNTEAFF. As DNA, the CDR3 is TGTGCCAGCAGCATGCGTGATGTACTAGTCCGTAACACTGAAGCTTTCTTT.

This clonotype was observed a handful of times. V usage is TRBV6-1 and J usage is TRBJ1-1, with 7 bases matching TRBD1. V dropped 4 bases and J dropped 8; count of bases not matched to a gene: 7. Germline V CDR1 and CDR2: MNHNS, SASEGT. The CDR3 runs to 13 residues. The CDR3 here is CASSGTGGNEAFF. The CDR3 nucleotides read TGTGCCAGCAGTGGGACAGGAGGGAACGAAGCTTTCTTT.

The table lists this clonotype with a few counts. The rearrangement links TRBV29-1 to TRBJ1-4, with D perhaps TRBD1 (6 bases). The V and J ends lost 7 bases and 7 bases respectively, with 19 bases between them. There are 14 residues in the CDR3. Germline loops: CDR1 SQVTM, CDR2 ANQGSEA. The CDR3: CSGSQGFGREKLFF. The CDR3 DNA follows: TGCAGCGGCTCACAGGGTTTTGGTCGTGAAAAACTGTTTTTT.

In its sample, this clonotype was seen once. This chain joins TRBV7-2 and TRBJ1-5, with 10 nucleotides matching TRBD1. Germline V gene sequence: CDR1 SGHTA, CDR2 FQGNSA. Trimming at V came to 3 bases and at J to 6 bases, leaving 5 bases not matched to a gene. The CDR3 consists of 15 residues. CDR3 sequence (DNA): TGTGCCAGCAGCTTGACAGGGGGCAGGAGTCAGCCCCAGCATTTT. Translation gives CASSLTGGRSQPQHF.

Note on this clonotype: One end of the junction fails to match germline, which may point to a read error. This rearrangement joins TRBV6-1 to TRBJ2-7; 7 bases line up with TRBD2. Germline values: CDR1 MNHNS, CDR2 SASEGT. The CDR3 spans 16 residues. CDR3 nucleotides: TGTGTCAGCAGTTCATCCCGCGGGAGCTATGGCTACGAGCAGTACTTC. This codes for CVSSSSRGSYGYEQYF.

This clonotype showed up just a few times. The CDR3 DNA reads TGTGCCAGCAGCCAATTGAAAGGGAACACTGAAGCTTTCTTT. It translates to CASSQLKGNTEAFF. V gene TRBV3-1 combines with J gene TRBJ1-1; D is undetermined. The CDR3 contains 14 residues. The germline V and J ends were trimmed by 2 bases and 1 base, with 8 bases remaining between them. In germline, CDR1 is LGHDT, CDR2 YNNKEL (reference sequence).

The gene calls are TRBV11-2 and TRBJ2-5, with D perhaps assigned TRBD1 or TRBD2 (5 bases each). This CDR3 contains 15 residues. Trimming took off 0 bases at V and 4 bases at J, with 12 bases between the two ends. Germline CDR1 SGHAT, CDR2 FQNNGV. In DNA, the CDR3 is TGTGCCAGCAGCTTAGATCAGAGGGGATCAGAGACCCAGTACTTC. Translation gives CASSLDQRGSETQYF.

This clonotype was seen at least ten times. This sequence joins TRBV7-9 and TRBJ1-1; D unresolved. V lost 1 base and J 7 bases, leaving 7 bases between the germline ends. Per the germline V gene, CDR1 is SEHNR and CDR2 is FQNEAQ (reference sequence). There are 12 residues in the CDR3. CDR3 coding DNA: TGTGCCAGCAGCTTAGGACAAAATGAAGCTTTCTTT. It encodes CASSLGQNEAFF.

The chain links TRBV7-9 to TRBJ2-2, with D uncertain. The CDR3 is 14 amino acids. Germline values: CDR1 SEHNR, CDR2 FQNEAQ (reference sequence). V lost 5 bases and J lost 5, with 12 bases in between. DNA for the CDR3: TGTGCCAGCAGCCCCCGCTCACGGACCGGGGAGCTGTTTTTT. Encoded protein: CASSPRSRTGELFF.

This clonotype was detected only a few times. The chain is built from TRBV20-1 and TRBJ2-7, with TRBD2 matching 12 bases. V was clipped by 1 base and J by 3 bases; unmatched bases: 7. The CDR3 sequence is 16 residues long. Germline V gene lookup returns CDR1 DFQATT and CDR2 SNEGSKA (reference sequence). CDR3 protein: CSARAPGLAGRYEQYF. The CDR3 coding sequence is TGCAGTGCTAGAGCCCCAGGACTAGCGGGGCGCTACGAGCAGTACTTC.

This clonotype was seen only once. This chain connects TRBV6-2 or TRBV6-3 to TRBJ2-7; 7 bases map to TRBD2. Trimming took 6 bases from V and 3 from J; bases not matched to a gene: 11. The CDR3 runs to 15 residues. Germline loops: CDR1 MNHEY, CDR2 SVGEGT. CDR3 DNA sequence: TGTGCCAGCAGCCGTTTTTGGCGGGAGAACTACGAGCAGTACTTC. Amino acid sequence: CASSRFWRENYEQYF.

This chain joins TRBV12-3 or TRBV12-4 and TRBJ2-3; 9 bases match TRBD2. The V segment lost 0 bases and the J segment 4 bases; nucleotides outside the gene matches: 8. The CDR3 consists of 17 residues. The CDR3 loop is CASSLAVRLAGADTQYF. The CDR3 DNA is TGTGCCAGCAGTTTAGCCGTTAGATTAGCGGGAGCAGATACGCAGTATTTT.

This clonotype was picked up many times. The chain joins TRBV12-3 or TRBV12-4 to TRBJ1-1; D gene uncertain. Trimming took off 1 base at V and 2 bases at J, with 11 bases between the two ends. The CDR3 is 15 amino acids. CDR3 loop: CASSLGTGANTEAFF. The CDR3 nucleotides are TGTGCCAGCAGTTTAGGTACGGGAGCCAACACTGAAGCTTTCTTT.

This clonotype was seen a few times. This chain uses TRBV3-1 with TRBJ2-7; D gene uncertain. The CDR3 loop spans 12 amino acids. CDR1 and CDR2 from the germline V gene are LGHDT and YNNKEL (reference sequence). V was cut by 1 base and J by 2 bases, with 3 bases left in between. The CDR3 is CASSQVPYEQYF. In DNA, the CDR3 is TGTGCCAGCAGCCAAGTTCCCTACGAGCAGTACTTC.

This clonotype turned up a few times. The chain couples TRBV12-3 or TRBV12-4 to TRBJ1-3, with D hard to call. Trimming pared 2 bases from V and 1 base from J, leaving 12 bases between. The CDR3 totals 16 residues. CDR3 nucleotides: TGTGCCAGCAGTTTAACTTCCGGCAGATCTGGAAACACCATATATTTT. Translation gives CASSLTSGRSGNTIYF.

The count of this clonotype is one. The V gene is TRBV3-1, the J gene TRBJ2-2; TRBD2 agrees at 8 bases. The length of the CDR3 is 17 residues. V lost 0 bases to trimming and J lost 7 bases; unmatched junction nucleotides: 10. In germline, CDR1 is LGHDT, CDR2 YNNKEL (reference sequence). CDR3 sequence reads: CASSQEKAGEGSGELFF. CDR3 nucleotides: TGTGCCAGCAGCCAAGAGAAAGCGGGAGAAGGAAGCGGGGAGCTGTTTTTT.